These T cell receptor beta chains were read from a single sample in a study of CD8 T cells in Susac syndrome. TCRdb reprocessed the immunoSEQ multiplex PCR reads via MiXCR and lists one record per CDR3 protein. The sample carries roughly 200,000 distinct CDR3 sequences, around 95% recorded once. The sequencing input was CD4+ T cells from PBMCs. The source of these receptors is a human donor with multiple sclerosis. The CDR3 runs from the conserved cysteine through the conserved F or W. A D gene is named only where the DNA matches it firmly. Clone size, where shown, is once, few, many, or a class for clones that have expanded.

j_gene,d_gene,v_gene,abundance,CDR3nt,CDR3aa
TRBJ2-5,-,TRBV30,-,TGTGCCTGGACGGGACACTTTGGGACCCAGTACTTC,CAWTGHFGTQYF
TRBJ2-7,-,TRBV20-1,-,TGCAGTGTATTTAATCGCGGGCCGTCTTCCTACGAGCAGTACTTC,CSVFNRGPSSYEQYF
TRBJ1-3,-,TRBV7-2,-,TGTGCCAGCAGCCCCACCGGGACTGCGGGAAACACCATATATTTT,CASSPTGTAGNTIYF
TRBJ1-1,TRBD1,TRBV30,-,TGTGCCTGGACCTTACTGGGGACAGTTTCAGAAGCTTTCTTT,CAWTLLGTVSEAFF
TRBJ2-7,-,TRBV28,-,TGTGCCAGCAAGGTACCCCCCTCAGAGCAGTACTTC,CASKVPPSEQYF
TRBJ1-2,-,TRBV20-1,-,TGCAGTCTTCCAGCAACCTATGGCTACACCTTC,CSLPATYGYTF
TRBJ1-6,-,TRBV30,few,TGTGCCTGGAGTGTACCGGATTCACCCCTCCACTTT,CAWSVPDSPLHF
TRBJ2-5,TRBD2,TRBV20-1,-,TGCAGTGCTAGGGGACTAAGGACTAGCGGCGACCAAGAGACCCAGTACTTC,CSARGLRTSGDQETQYF
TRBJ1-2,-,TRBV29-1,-,TGCAGCGTTGAAGCGCCAGGTCCGGGCTATGGCTACACCTTC,CSVEAPGPGYGYTF
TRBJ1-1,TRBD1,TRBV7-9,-,TGTGCCAGCAGCTTGGGGACAGGGGTAGGAACTGAAGCTTTCTTT,CASSLGTGVGTEAFF
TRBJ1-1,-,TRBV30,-,TGTGCCTGGACCCAACAGACGAACACTGAAGCTTTCTTT,CAWTQQTNTEAFF
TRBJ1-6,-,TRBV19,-,TGTGCCAGTAGTATAGTTTCAGGGGCGAGGAATTCACCCCTCCACTTT,CASSIVSGARNSPLHF
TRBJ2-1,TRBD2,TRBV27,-,TGTGCCAGCAGTTCCAAGATTGTGCTAGCGGGGGGGCGGTCCTACAATGAGCAGTTCTTC,CASSSKIVLAGGRSYNEQFF
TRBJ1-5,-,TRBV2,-,TGTGCCAGCAAGGTGTGGGGGCCTTATCAGCCCCAGCATTTT,CASKVWGPYQPQHF
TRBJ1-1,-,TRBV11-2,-,TGTGCCAGCAGCCCCGGGCAGACGGAACGAGCTTTCTTT,CASSPGQTERAFF
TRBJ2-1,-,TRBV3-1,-,TGTGCCAGCAGCCAATCTCGGACAGATAATAGTGAGCAGTTCTTC,CASSQSRTDNSEQFF
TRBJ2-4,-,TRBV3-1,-,TGTGCCAGCAGCCCTTCGGGCAAAAACATTCAGTACTTC,CASSPSGKNIQYF
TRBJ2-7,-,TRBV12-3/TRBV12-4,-,TGTGCCAGCAGTTTTGGCGGGACCAAGTACTTC,CASSFGGTKYF
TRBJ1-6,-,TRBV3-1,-,TGTGCCAGCAGCCCGAGACAACATAATTCACCCCTCCACTTT,CASSPRQHNSPLHF
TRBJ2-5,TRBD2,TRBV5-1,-,TGCGCCAGCAGCTTGGGTCGAGCGGGGGAAGGCCAGTACTTC,CASSLGRAGEGQYF
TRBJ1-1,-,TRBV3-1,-,TGTGCCAGCAGCCAGTGGGGGGACACTGAAGCTTCCTTT,CASSQWGDTEASF
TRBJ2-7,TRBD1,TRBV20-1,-,TGCAGTGCTAACAACAGGGGGTATGACGAGCAGTACTTC,CSANNRGYDEQYF
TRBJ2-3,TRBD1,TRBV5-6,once,TGTGCCAGCAGCTTACTCCTGGATGAGGGGGCCGGCACAGATACGCAGTATTTT,CASSLLLDEGAGTDTQYF
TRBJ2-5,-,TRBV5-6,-,TGTGCCAGCAGCTTGATCGGCAGGACCCAAGAGACCCAGTACTTC,CASSLIGRTQETQYF
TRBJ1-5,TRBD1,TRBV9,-,TGTGCCAGCAGCGCCGGTGGACAGGGATTGGGACAGCCCCAGCATTTT,CASSAGGQGLGQPQHF
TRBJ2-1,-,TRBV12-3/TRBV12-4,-,TGTGCCAGCGCGATTGCAAATGAGCAGTTCTTC,CASAIANEQFF
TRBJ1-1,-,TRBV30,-,TGTGCCTGGAACTTGGGACGAGACACTGAAGCTTTCTTT,CAWNLGRDTEAFF
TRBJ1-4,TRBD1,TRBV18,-,TGTGCCAGCTCACCGCGACAGGGTCCCGATGAAAAACTGTTTTTT,CASSPRQGPDEKLFF
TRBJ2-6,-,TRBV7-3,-,TGTGCCAGCAGCTTAACTGGGGCAGCCGCCTCTGGGGCCAACGTCCTGACTTTC,CASSLTGAAASGANVLTF
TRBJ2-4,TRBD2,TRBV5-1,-,TGCGCCAGCAGCTTGTATCGGCGGACTAGCGGGAACATTCAGTACTTC,CASSLYRRTSGNIQYF
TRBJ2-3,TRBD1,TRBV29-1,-,TGCAGCGGATATGACGGGACAGGGGGGAGCACAGATACGCAGTATTTT,CSGYDGTGGSTDTQYF
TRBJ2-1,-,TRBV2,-,TGTGCCAGCAGTGATGTAGGGAAGGATGAGCAGTTCTTC,CASSDVGKDEQFF
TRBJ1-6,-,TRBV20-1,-,TGCAGTGCTAGACGCGGAGTTCAGGACGAACCGTACTCACCCCTCCACTTT,CSARRGVQDEPYSPLHF
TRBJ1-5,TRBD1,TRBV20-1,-,TGCAGTGCTAGTTCAGGGGGGGCCAATCAGCCCCAGCATTTT,CSASSGGANQPQHF
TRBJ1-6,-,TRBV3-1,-,TGTGCCAGCAGCCCCCGGGAGGCACCTAATTCACCCCTCCACTTT,CASSPREAPNSPLHF
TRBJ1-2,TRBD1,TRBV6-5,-,TGTGCCAGCAGTTATGGGCAGGGGGCGTCTGGCTACACCTTC,CASSYGQGASGYTF
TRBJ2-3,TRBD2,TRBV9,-,TGTGCCAGCAGCGTGCGGGGGGAAATAGATACGCAGTATTTT,CASSVRGEIDTQYF
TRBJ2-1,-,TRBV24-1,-,TGTGCCACCAGTTCCCCGGGATACAATGAGCAGTTCTTC,CATSSPGYNEQFF
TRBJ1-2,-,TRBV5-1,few,TGCGCCAGCAGCTCCGGGGCAGGGTATGGCTACACCTTC,CASSSGAGYGYTF
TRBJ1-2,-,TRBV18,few,TGTGCCAGCTCACCCGGTGATGGTGGCTACACCTTC,CASSPGDGGYTF
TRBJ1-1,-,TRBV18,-,TGTGCCAGCTCACCAGAGACGGGGATTGAAGCTTTCTTT,CASSPETGIEAFF
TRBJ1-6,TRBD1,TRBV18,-,TGTGCCAGCTCACGGGGACAGGGCACAAATAATTCACCCCTCCACTTT,CASSRGQGTNNSPLHF
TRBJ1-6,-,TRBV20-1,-,TGCAGTGCTAGAGATTCCGGGAGATCAGGACCCCTCCACTTT,CSARDSGRSGPLHF
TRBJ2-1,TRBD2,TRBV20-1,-,TGCAGTGCTAGAGATCGCTTAGCGGGGGGCTACAATGAGCAGTTCTTC,CSARDRLAGGYNEQFF
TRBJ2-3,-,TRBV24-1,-,TGTGCCACCAGTCCCCCAGGAAGAACAGATACGCAGTATTTT,CATSPPGRTDTQYF
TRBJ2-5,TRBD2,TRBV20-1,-,TGCAGTGCTGACGTAGCGGGGGTGGAGACCCAGTACTTC,CSADVAGVETQYF
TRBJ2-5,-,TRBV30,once,TGTGCCTGGAGTACGGGGGGCAAGTACCAAGAGACCCAGTACTTC,CAWSTGGKYQETQYF
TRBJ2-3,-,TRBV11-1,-,TGTGCCAGCAGCTTAGGGACATATCGCACAGATACGCAGTATTTT,CASSLGTYRTDTQYF
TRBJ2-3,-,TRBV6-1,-,TGTGCCAGCAGTAGACAGTACTGGACAGACAGCACAGATACGCAGTATTTT,CASSRQYWTDSTDTQYF
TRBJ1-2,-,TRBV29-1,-,TGCAGCGTTTTGAGCTATGGCTACACCTTC,CSVLSYGYTF
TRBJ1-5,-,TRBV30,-,TGTGCCTGGAACCGTGAACGGCAGCCCCAGCATTTT,CAWNRERQPQHF
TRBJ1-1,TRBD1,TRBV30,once,TGTGCCTGGAGTGCATCCCCGACAGGGCGGTCTTTCTTT,CAWSASPTGRSFF
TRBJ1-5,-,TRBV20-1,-,TGCAGTGCTAGTTCCAGGATTAGCAATCAGCCCCAGCATTTT,CSASSRISNQPQHF
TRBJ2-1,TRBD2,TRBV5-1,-,TGCGCCAGCAGCTTGGGGGTAGCGGGCCACAATGAGCAGTTCTTC,CASSLGVAGHNEQFF